Listed here is a single T cell receptor (beta chain). Its antigen is undetermined. Germline lookup yields CDR1 SGHDT and CDR2 YYEEEE. The CDR3 length is 18 residues. The V gene lost 3 bases and the J gene lost 0 bases, with 19 bases spanning the gap. This sample was included in a study of cytomegalovirus exposure and HLA in healthy donors. Study observations and caveats: In a later analysis, CMV-associated beta chains were mostly HLA-associated, it appeared. A missense variant in DCLRE1C was later tied to TCR beta V- and J-gene trimming.

PCR amplification relied on 60 Vbeta primers (plus 13 Jbeta primers). The data were produced by immunoSEQ multiplex PCR, yet TCRdb's version contains in-frame clones alone and is incomplete. This repertoire shows roughly 160,000 clones, 70% to 90% found once; its top ten account for around 7.7%. The receptor was isolated from a woman between 25 and 40 years old in good health and CMV-seropositive. This chain connects TRBV5-6 to TRBJ1-3; weak D call: TRBD1 (5 bases). The sequencing sample was made of PBMCs. The chain's CDR3 is CASSSETAFLSSGNTIYF. The CDR3 nucleotides are TGTGCCAGCAGCTCAGAGACAGCTTTTTTGAGCTCTGGAAACACCATATATTTT.